The 18 T cell receptor beta chains below come from one sample, sequenced in a study of response to subunit inactivated influenza vaccine. MiXCR, run by TCRdb on the RT-PCR reads, gives a single entry per CDR3 protein. The sample lists 650,000 to 700,000 distinct CDR3 sequences, about 15% occurring once. Here the sequenced sample was PBMCs from blood, taken roughly 13 days after vaccination. Receptors originate from a man aged 45-60 years who received an inactivated influenza vaccine.

This clonotype was counted between two and nine times. The rearrangement links TRBV5-6 to TRBJ2-2; 9 nucleotides match TRBD1. CDR1 is SGHDT, CDR2 YYEEEE, per germline. V lost 6 bases and J lost 5; bases outside the gene matches: 11. The CDR3 runs 16 residues. This CDR3 is CASTITGTGYTGELFF. CDR3 DNA sequence: TGTGCCAGCACCATAACGGGGACAGGGTATACCGGGGAGCTGTTTTTT.

This clonotype was counted only a few times. The rearrangement joins TRBV12-3 or TRBV12-4 to TRBJ2-7; no clear D. Trimming pared 1 base from V and 6 bases from J, leaving 16 bases between. The CDR3 spans 15 residues. In nucleotides, the CDR3 is TGTGCCAGCAGTTTAGAGGCATCTTTCGCGTTCGAGCAGTACTTC. Protein product: CASSLEASFAFEQYF.

The chain carries TRBV7-9 and TRBJ2-3; D possibly corresponds to TRBD2 (5 bases). Germline V gene sequence: CDR1 SEHNR, CDR2 FQNEAQ (reference sequence). V gave up 6 bases and J gave up 10 bases, with 14 bases separating them. The CDR3 runs 12 residues. CDR3 loop: CASSFTSYPQYF. CDR3 DNA sequence: TGTGCCAGCAGTTTCACTAGTTATCCGCAGTATTTT. Based on the CDR3 plus reference TRBV7-9 and TRBJ2-3, the full variable domain is DTGVSQNPRHKITKRGQNVTFRCDPISEHNRLYWYRQTLGQGPEFLTYFQNEAQLEKSRLLSDRFSAERPKGSFSTLEIQRTEQGDSAMYLCASSFTSYPQYFGPGTRLTVL.

This chain connects TRBV28 to TRBJ2-7, with TRBD2 matching 11 bases. Germline V gene data show CDR1 as MDHEN and CDR2 as SYDVKM. The CDR3 extends over 15 amino acids. The CDR3 sequence is CASGGTSGFSYEQYF. CDR3 nucleotide sequence: TGTGCTTCCGGGGGGACTAGCGGATTCTCCTACGAGCAGTACTTC.

This chain joins TRBV20-1 and TRBJ2-7, with TRBD1 matching 7 bases. This CDR3 contains 12 residues. V trimming: 3 bases; J trimming: 3 bases; junction bases outside the gene matches: 2. The germline V gene has CDR1 DFQATT and CDR2 SNEGSKA (reference sequence). CDR3 sequence: CSARRGRYEQYF. DNA for the CDR3: TGCAGTGCTAGGAGGGGGCGCTACGAGCAGTACTTC.

This clonotype has a single count. The V call is TRBV2, the J call TRBJ2-1; 7 bases are a match to TRBD1. Germline CDR1 reads SNHLY; CDR2 reads FYNNEI. V shed 6 bases, J shed 6 bases, and the junction held 11 bases outside the gene matches. The CDR3 covers 15 residues. CDR3 nucleotides: TGTGCCAGCAGAAAAGGGGTAGGGGGCGGCAATGAGCAGTTCTTC. It codes for CASRKGVGGGNEQFF. Together with reference TRBV2 and TRBJ2-1, the CDR3 gives the full variable domain: EPEVTQTPSHQVTQMGQEVILRCVPISNHLYFYWYRQILGQKVEFLVSFYNNEISEKSEIFDDQFSVERPDGSNFTLKIRSTKLEDSAMYFCASRKGVGGGNEQFFGPGTRLTVL.

The V and J genes are TRBV6-6 and TRBJ2-5; D unclear. Germline V gives CDR1 MNHNY, CDR2 SVGAGI (reference sequence). CDR3 length: 13 amino acids. V shed 10 bases and J shed 5 bases, with 17 bases lying between them. CDR3 residues: CATLNTDWETQYF. CDR3 sequence (DNA): TGTGCCACCCTGAACACGGATTGGGAGACCCAGTACTTC.

This clonotype was recorded a few times. The genes are TRBV29-1 and TRBJ1-1, with no clear D. CDR3 length equals 12 residues. The germline V and J ends were trimmed by 4 bases and 1 base, with 7 bases remaining between them. CDR1 is SQVTM, CDR2 ANQGSEA, per germline. The CDR3 is CSVGSGNTEAFF. In DNA form, the CDR3 reads TGCAGCGTTGGTTCGGGGAACACTGAAGCTTTCTTT.

This clonotype was seen a few times. The DNA for the CDR3 is TGTGCCAGCAGTGATTCTAGCAATCAGCCCCAGCATTTT. Protein sequence: CASSDSSNQPQHF. V gene TRBV6-4 combines with J gene TRBJ1-5; D is undetermined. CDR1 MRHNA and CDR2 SNTAGT come from the germline V gene. This CDR3 region has 13 residues. Trimming removed 3 bases at V and 0 bases at J, with 3 bases between.

This clonotype was counted a few times. The DNA of the CDR3 is TGTGCCAGCAGTCTAACACAGGGTTTTGATGAGCAGTTCTTC. Residues: CASSLTQGFDEQFF. The chain recombines TRBV28 with TRBJ2-1, with a possible D match to TRBD1 (6 bases). Deletions cut 5 bases from V and 8 bases from J, with 16 bases between. CDR1 and CDR2 from the germline V gene are MDHEN and SYDVKM. The CDR3 runs 14 residues.

V usage is TRBV20-1 and J usage is TRBJ2-2; TRBD2 aligns across 10 bases. The CDR3 loop spans 14 amino acids. Per the germline V gene, CDR1 is DFQATT and CDR2 is SNEGSKA (reference sequence). V lost 3 bases and J lost 8; bases outside the gene matches: 6. CDR3 loop: CSASLAGVSGELFF. Here the CDR3 DNA reads TGCAGTGCTAGCCTAGCGGGAGTATCGGGGGAGCTGTTTTTT.

The chain combines TRBV7-2 with TRBJ2-2; D might be TRBD1 (5 bases). Germline lookup yields CDR1 SGHTA and CDR2 FQGNSA. The ends were cut back, 5 bases at V and 1 base at J, with 11 bases in the middle. This CDR3 has 15 residues. CDR3 sequence: CASSPLRGNTGELFF. The CDR3 coding sequence is TGTGCCAGCAGCCCCCTAAGGGGGAACACCGGGGAGCTGTTTTTT.

The chain combines TRBV30 with TRBJ2-3; D gene unclear. CDR3 size: 11 residues. Trimming cost V 2 bases and J 8 bases, with 8 bases left between them. Germline V gene lookup returns CDR1 GTSNPN and CDR2 SVGIG (reference sequence). Written as DNA, the CDR3 is TGTGCCTGGAGTCACCAGCGTACGCAGTATTTT. This sequence encodes CAWSHQRTQYF.

This clonotype has a handful of counts. This sequence joins TRBV12-3 or TRBV12-4 and TRBJ2-7; 13 nucleotides line up with TRBD2. The V gene end was trimmed by 6 bases and the J gene end by 3 bases; junction bases not matched to a gene: 11. CDR3 length equals 17 residues. The chain's CDR3 is CASSPGLAGTLNYEQYF. The CDR3 nucleotides are TGTGCCAGCAGCCCGGGACTAGCGGGGACTCTAAACTACGAGCAGTACTTC.

V usage is TRBV29-1 and J usage is TRBJ2-1, with 9 nucleotides matching TRBD2. With 6 bases clipped from V and 6 bases from J, the junction kept 9 bases outside the gene matches. This CDR3 region has 14 residues. Germline assignment: CDR1 SQVTM and CDR2 ANQGSEA. CDR3 sequence: CSVVSSGGINEQFF. CDR3 coding DNA: TGCAGCGTGGTGAGTAGCGGGGGAATCAATGAGCAGTTCTTC.

The chain is built from TRBV29-1 and TRBJ2-5; D may correspond to TRBD1 or TRBD2 (5 bases each). CDR3 size: 14 residues. V was clipped by 0 bases and J by 4 bases, with 12 bases between them. In germline, CDR1 is SQVTM, CDR2 ANQGSEA. The CDR3 nucleotides read TGCAGCGTTGAAGATTTTCGGGGCCGAGAGACCCAGTACTTC. It yields the protein CSVEDFRGRETQYF.

This clonotype was picked up a small number of times. The J gene is TRBJ2-3, the V gene TRBV6-1; 13 positions match TRBD2. Germline lookup yields CDR1 MNHNS and CDR2 SASEGT. CDR3 size: 17 residues. J gave up 5 bases and V 6 bases, and 11 bases lay outside the gene matches. Written as DNA, the CDR3 is TGTGCCAGCAGACCTACGACTAGCGGGAGGTGGGGAGATACGCAGTATTTT. It codes for CASRPTTSGRWGDTQYF.

A few counts support this clonotype. The chain uses TRBV28 and TRBJ1-2, with 8 bases lining up with TRBD1. The germline CDR1 and CDR2 sequences are MDHEN and SYDVKM. This CDR3 comprises 15 residues. Unmatched junction bases numbered 5, after V lost 1 base and J lost 4 bases. This CDR3 reads CASSLSGQASYGYTF. The CDR3 DNA sequence: TGTGCCAGCAGTTTATCGGGACAGGCGTCCTATGGCTACACCTTC.